The 5 T cell receptor beta chains listed next were all sequenced from one sample in a study of blood T cell repertoires in COVID-19. The repertoire was sequenced with immunoSEQ multiplex PCR; TCRdb's copy has only in-frame clones and lacks some. This table has approximately 190,000 clones, approximately 80% appearing once. Sequenced input: peripheral blood. Receptors were obtained from a human donor in a cohort sampled during active COVID-19.

This clone was found once. The chain couples TRBV9 to TRBJ1-2, with D perhaps matching TRBD1 (6 bases). This CDR3 region has 15 residues. Germline-derived CDR1 and CDR2 are SGDLS and YYNGEE. V shed 2 bases and J shed 4 bases, with 15 bases lying between them. CDR3 nucleotide sequence: TGTGCCAGCAGCGTGGCCGGCTCAGGGGTCTATGGCTACACCTTC. Translating gives CASSVAGSGVYGYTF.

A remark on this clone: The same CDR3 arises from other DNA sequences in this sample as well. This rearrangement joins TRBV7-6 to TRBJ1-1; D is unclear. V was pared by 4 bases and J by 1 base, with 7 bases between. Per germline, CDR1 SGHVS and CDR2 FNYEAQ. This CDR3 spans 13 amino acids. CDR3 amino acids: CASSSNSNTEAFF. CDR3 bases: TGTGCCAGCAGCTCCAATTCGAACACTGAAGCTTTCTTT.

The V call is TRBV10-3, the J call TRBJ2-3; 10 bases line up with TRBD2. CDR1 is ENHRY and CDR2 is SYGVKD in the germline V gene. There are 18 residues in the CDR3. The J segment lost 1 base and the V segment lost 10 bases, leaving 17 bases of the junction unmatched. The CDR3 DNA reads TGTGCCACCGAGCGGGCTAGCGGGGGCCGGACCGGCACAGATACGCAGTATTTT. It yields the protein CATERASGGRTGTDTQYF.

About this clone: The identical CDR3 is also encoded by other nucleotide sequences in the sample. This chain uses TRBV27 with TRBJ1-2; 7 nucleotides match TRBD1. The CDR3 is made up of 14 amino acids. Trimming removed 6 bases from V and 7 bases from J; junction bases left unmatched: 11. Germline loops: CDR1 MNHEY, CDR2 SMNVEV (reference sequence). The CDR3, as DNA: TGTGCCAGCAGCACTAGACAGGGAGCAGGTGGCTACACCTTC. Its translation: CASSTRQGAGGYTF.

The CDR3 sequence is CASSIQRLNTEAFF. The CDR3 coding sequence is TGTGCCAGCAGCATTCAGCGCCTGAACACTGAAGCTTTCTTT. J is TRBJ1-1 and V is TRBV11-1, with D hard to call. From germline, CDR1 is SGHAT and CDR2 FQDESV (reference sequence). The V end was cut by 5 bases, the J end by 0 bases, with 10 bases between. The CDR3 length is 14 residues. Together with reference TRBV11-1 and TRBJ1-1, the CDR3 gives the full variable domain: EAEVAQSPRYKITEKSQAVAFWCDPISGHATLYWYRQILGQGPELLVQFQDESVVDDSQLPKDRFSAERLKGVDSTLKIQPAELGDSAMYLCASSIQRLNTEAFFGQGTRLTVV.